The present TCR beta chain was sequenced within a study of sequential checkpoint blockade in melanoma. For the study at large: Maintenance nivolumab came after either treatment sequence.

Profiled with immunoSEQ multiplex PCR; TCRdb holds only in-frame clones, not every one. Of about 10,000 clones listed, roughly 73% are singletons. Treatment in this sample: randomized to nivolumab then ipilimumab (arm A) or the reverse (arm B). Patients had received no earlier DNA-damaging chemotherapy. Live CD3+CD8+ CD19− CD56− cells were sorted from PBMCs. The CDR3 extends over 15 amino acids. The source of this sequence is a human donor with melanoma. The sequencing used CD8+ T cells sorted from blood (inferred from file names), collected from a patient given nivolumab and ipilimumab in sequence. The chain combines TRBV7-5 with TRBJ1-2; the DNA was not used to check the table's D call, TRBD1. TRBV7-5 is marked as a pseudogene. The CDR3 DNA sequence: TGTGCCAGAAGCTTAGCTCGGACAGGGGAATATGGCTACACCTTC. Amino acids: CARSLARTGEYGYTF.